This T cell receptor beta chain comes out of a study of cytomegalovirus exposure and HLA in healthy donors. This CDR3 is built from 16 residues. The germline CDR1 and CDR2 sequences are MNHNS and SASEGT. Trimming removed 1 base at V and 2 bases at J, with 14 bases between. Concerning this clone itself: Its target is unknown.

Only in-frame clones appear in the TCRdb table, and some are missing; sequencing was by immunoSEQ multiplex PCR. The data show approximately 150,000 clones, with roughly 86% seen just once and approximately 2.6% held by the top ten. General observations from the study: Researchers counted approximately 160 TCR beta chains as cytomegalovirus-associated.

Specimen: PBMCs. This chain uses TRBV6-1 with TRBJ2-5, with D tentatively TRBD1 (6 bases). The TCR comes from a man younger than 35 in good health and CMV-seropositive. The CDR3 region is CASSEEVGDTQETQYF. The CDR3 DNA sequence: TGTGCCAGCAGTGAAGAGGTGGGGGACACACAAGAGACCCAGTACTTC.